These 23 T cell receptor beta chains were sequenced from one sample in a study of breast tumors, draining lymph nodes, adjacent tissues. TCRdb processed the multiplex PCR reads anew with MiXCR; each CDR3 protein has one entry. The table shows under 80,000 distinct CDR3 sequences, with approximately 47% occurring only once. Sample: breast tumor tissue. These receptor sequences come from a female donor with breast cancer. Some clones in this sample may be carry-over from other donors' samples.

In this sample, this clonotype turned up many times. This chain links TRBV7-2 with TRBJ1-2; D gene unclear. V was shortened by 5 bases and J by 5 bases, with 12 bases between the two germline ends. The CDR3 is 13 amino acids. The germline CDR1 and CDR2 sequences are SGHTA and FQGNSA. The CDR3 spells CASSPHSDYGYTF. DNA of the CDR3: TGTGCCAGCAGCCCCCACTCGGATTATGGCTACACCTTC.

The rearrangement links TRBV15 to TRBJ1-2; 10 bases line up with TRBD1. The V gene's germline CDR1 is LNHNV and CDR2 YYDKDF (reference sequence). Germline trimming cut 4 bases from V and 5 bases from J; bases unmatched to any gene: 7. CDR3 length equals 15 residues. CDR3 in DNA: TGTGCCACCAGCATAAGACAGGGGGCAGGGTATGGCTACACCTTC. This gives the protein CATSIRQGAGYGYTF. Filled out from reference TRBV15 and TRBJ1-2, the complete variable domain reads DAMVIQNPRYQVTQFGKPVTLSCSQTLNHNVMYWYQQKSSQAPKLLFHYYDKDFNNEADTPDNFQSRRPNTSFCFLDIRSPGLGDTAMYLCATSIRQGAGYGYTFGSGTRLTVV.

Sample share makes this clonotype medium-sized. This chain links TRBV9 with TRBJ2-7, with D uncertain. Per the germline V gene, CDR1 is SGDLS and CDR2 is YYNGEE. The V end was cut by 0 bases, the J end by 4 bases, with 11 bases between. The CDR3 sequence is 14 residues long. CDR3 residues: CASSVGGPEYEQYF. CDR3 DNA sequence: TGTGCCAGCAGCGTAGGGGGTCCGGAGTACGAGCAGTACTTC.

This sequence joins TRBV15 and TRBJ2-3; D uncertain. The CDR3 totals 14 residues. Trimming took off 3 bases at V and 1 base at J, with 8 bases between the two ends. The germline CDR1 and CDR2 sequences are LNHNV and YYDKDF (reference sequence). The CDR3 DNA sequence: TGTGCCACCAGCAGGCCAAGGGGCACAGATACGCAGTATTTT. Translating it yields CATSRPRGTDTQYF.

This clonotype was counted between two and nine times. This sequence may be a read error, since a much larger clone differs from it by one base. J is TRBJ2-7 and V is TRBV6-5; TRBD2 matches 10 bases. The germline gives CDR1 MNHEY, CDR2 SVGAGI. The CDR3 has 15 residues. Trimming took 5 bases from V and 3 from J; bases not matched to a gene: 7. The CDR3 protein is CASSHRLAGGYEQYF. CDR3 DNA sequence: TGTGCCAGCAGTCATAGGTTAGCGGGGGGCTACGAGCAGTACTTC.

In this sample, this clonotype turned up many times. The V call is TRBV11-2, the J call TRBJ2-7; D possibly uses TRBD1 or TRBD2 (5 bases each). This CDR3 has 14 residues. CDR1 and CDR2 from the germline V gene are SGHAT and FQNNGV. Trimming pared 1 base from V and 2 bases from J, leaving 9 bases between. CDR3 DNA: TGTGCCAGCAGCTTAGGGGACGGTCCCTACGAGCAGTACTTC. Translated, it gives CASSLGDGPYEQYF.

This clonotype was counted a single time. The CDR3 DNA follows: TGTGCCAGCAGCTCGGCGCCGGACAGGGCGATGAACGAGCAGTACTTC. Translating it yields CASSSAPDRAMNEQYF. The rearrangement uses TRBV7-9 and TRBJ2-7; 8 nucleotides match TRBD1. This CDR3 contains 16 residues. Trimming at V came to 4 bases and at J to 5 bases, leaving 13 bases not matched to a gene. Looked up from germline, CDR1 is SEHNR and CDR2 is FQNEAQ (reference sequence).

The chain links TRBV7-9 to TRBJ2-7, with TRBD1 matching over 7 bases. Germline V gene lookup returns CDR1 SEHNR and CDR2 FQNEAQ (reference sequence). CDR3 length: 15 amino acids. Losses at the gene ends were 6 bases for V and 3 bases for J; bases not matched to a gene: 11. In nucleotides, the CDR3 is TGTGCCAGCAGTCAGACCGGGACAGAAAACTACGAGCAGTACTTC. Translating gives CASSQTGTENYEQYF. The full variable domain, its missing parts supplied by reference TRBV7-9 and TRBJ2-7, is DTGVSQNPRHKITKRGQNVTFRCDPISEHNRLYWYRQTLGQGPEFLTYFQNEAQLEKSRLLSDRFSAERPKGSFSTLEIQRTEQGDSAMYLCASSQTGTENYEQYFGPGTRLTVT.

This clonotype was detected many times. This sequence joins TRBV20-1 and TRBJ1-6; D ambiguous. In germline, CDR1 is DFQATT, CDR2 SNEGSKA (reference sequence). This CDR3 spans 15 amino acids. Between the trimmed V and J ends, which lost 0 bases and 2 bases, there was a span of 8 bases. CDR3 protein: CSARERETYNSPLHF. CDR3 DNA sequence: TGCAGTGCTAGAGAGCGGGAAACCTATAATTCACCCCTCCACTTT.

At least ten counts were recorded for this clonotype. The CDR3, as DNA: TGCAGTGCTAGAGATGAGGGGCTCAGAGGTGAGCAGTTCTTC. Translating gives CSARDEGLRGEQFF. The chain links TRBV20-1 to TRBJ2-1, with D perhaps being TRBD1 or TRBD2 (5 bases each). There are 14 residues in the CDR3. V dropped 0 bases and J dropped 9 bases, with 15 bases sitting between them. Germline assignment: CDR1 DFQATT and CDR2 SNEGSKA (reference sequence).

At least ten counts were recorded for this clonotype. J is TRBJ2-3 and V is TRBV6-1; D remains ambiguous. The CDR3 spans 14 residues. V lost 2 bases and J lost 4, with 10 bases in between. Germline assignment: CDR1 MNHNS and CDR2 SASEGT. The CDR3 sequence is CASSEPTRSDTQYF. For the CDR3, the DNA is TGTGCCAGCAGTGAACCGACTCGGTCAGATACGCAGTATTTT.

In its sample, this clonotype was seen once. Mismatch with germline at one junction end may stem from a read error. The rearrangement uses TRBV14 and TRBJ1-2, with 11 bases matching TRBD1. The CDR3 sequence is 16 residues long. The V gene's germline CDR1 is SGHDN and CDR2 FVKESK. CDR3 nucleotides: TGTGTCAGCAGCCAAGGAAGGGACAGGGGGGATTATGGCCACACCTTC. Translating gives CVSSQGRDRGDYGHTF. Full variable domain (outside the CDR3, taken from reference TRBV14 and TRBJ1-2): EAGVTQFPSHSVIEKGQTVTLRCDPISGHDNLYWYRRVMGKEIKFLLHFVKESKQDESGMPNNRFLAERTGGTYSTLKVQPAELEDSGVYFCVSSQGRDRGDYGHTFGSGTRLTVV.

This chain links TRBV20-1 with TRBJ1-5, with D unclear. V was shortened by 5 bases and J by 9 bases, with 17 bases between the two germline ends. The germline V gene has CDR1 DFQATT and CDR2 SNEGSKA (reference sequence). This CDR3 has 13 residues. CDR3 protein: CSAVHDGKGPQHF. CDR3 DNA sequence: TGCAGTGCTGTCCACGATGGAAAAGGGCCCCAGCATTTT.

The chain employs TRBV4-2 and TRBJ2-7; D possibly corresponds to TRBD2 (6 bases). The CDR3 spans 13 residues. Germline V gives CDR1 LGHNA, CDR2 YNFKEQ. V lost 0 bases and J lost 9, with 12 bases in between. The CDR3 region has the DNA TGTGCCAGCAGCCAAGATCCCGCTAGCGTGCAGTACTTC. Translating gives CASSQDPASVQYF.

The V gene is TRBV6-1, the J gene TRBJ2-4; D may be TRBD1 (6 bases). This CDR3 spans 14 amino acids. Trimming removed 3 bases at V and 6 bases at J, with 12 bases between. In germline, CDR1 is MNHNS, CDR2 SASEGT. The CDR3 spells CASSELGAGNIQYF. CDR3 DNA sequence: TGTGCCAGCAGTGAGTTGGGGGCTGGAAACATTCAGTACTTC.

Turning to this clonotype: This sequence may be a read error, since a much larger clone differs from it by one base. V is TRBV5-4 and J is TRBJ1-2; 8 bases are a match to TRBD1. V shed 4 bases and J 3 bases; nucleotides not matched to a gene: 5. The germline CDR1 and CDR2 sequences are SGHNT and YYREEE (reference sequence). The CDR3 runs 14 residues. CDR3 nucleotides: TGTGCCAGCAGCGTGGGACAGGCCGACTATGGCTACACCTTC. It encodes CASSVGQADYGYTF. Full variable domain (remainder filled in from reference TRBV5-4 and TRBJ1-2): ETGVTQSPTHLIKTRGQQVTLRCSSQSGHNTVSWYQQALGQGPQFIFQYYREEENGRGNFPPRFSGLQFPNYSSELNVNALELDDSALYLCASSVGQADYGYTFGSGTRLTVV.

This clonotype was found many times. The chain joins TRBV7-9 to TRBJ2-7, with 7 bases lining up with TRBD2. Germline loops: CDR1 SEHNR, CDR2 FQNEAQ (reference sequence). With V trimmed by 5 bases and J by 6 bases, 10 bases remained unmatched. The CDR3 extends over 14 amino acids. CDR3 nucleotide sequence: TGTGCCAGCAGCGAAGGTGCAGGGAGGGTCGAGCAGTACTTC. This encodes CASSEGAGRVEQYF.

This clonotype was found many times. CDR3 protein: CASSLQGFYQPQHF. The DNA for the CDR3 is TGTGCCAGCAGCTTACAGGGTTTCTATCAGCCCCAGCATTTT. J is TRBJ1-5 and V is TRBV7-9; weak D call: TRBD1 (5 bases). Deletions cut 2 bases from V and 5 bases from J, with 10 bases between. CDR3 length equals 14 residues. In germline, CDR1 is SEHNR, CDR2 FQNEAQ (reference sequence).

This clonotype was counted many times. The J gene is TRBJ1-4, the V gene TRBV2, with 8 bases matching TRBD1. The germline gives CDR1 SNHLY, CDR2 FYNNEI. V shed 5 bases, J shed 4 bases, and the junction held 6 bases outside the gene matches. The CDR3 extends over 15 amino acids. CDR3 sequence reads: CASSKRTGLNEKLFF. In DNA form, the CDR3 reads TGTGCCAGCAGTAAGAGGACAGGGCTTAATGAAAAACTGTTTTTT.

This chain links TRBV24-1 with TRBJ2-5; D remains ambiguous. Trimming took 8 bases from V and 10 from J, leaving 10 bases between them. Germline CDR1 is KGHDR and CDR2 is SFDVKD. The CDR3 is made up of 10 amino acids. The CDR3 region is CATIRRDQYF. As DNA, the CDR3 is TGTGCCACCATCCGTAGGGACCAGTACTTC.

In this sample, this clonotype turned up many times. The rearrangement uses TRBV19 and TRBJ2-3; TRBD2 might be the D (5 bases). V shed 6 bases and J shed 7 bases, with 17 bases lying between them. Looked up from germline, CDR1 is LNHDA and CDR2 is SQIVND (reference sequence). The CDR3 runs to 14 residues. The CDR3 sequence: CASRAALSRNTQYF. The DNA for the CDR3 is TGTGCCAGTAGAGCGGCCCTAAGCAGAAATACGCAGTATTTT. The variable domain in full, with the rest retrieved from reference TRBV19 and TRBJ2-3, is DGGITQSPKYLFRKEGQNVTLSCEQNLNHDAMYWYRQDPGQGLRLIYYSQIVNDFQKGDIAEGYSVSREKKESFPLTVTSAQKNPTAFYLCASRAALSRNTQYFGPGTRLTVL.

Comments on this clonotype: A much more abundant neighbour one base away suggests this may be a read error. The rearrangement links TRBV18 to TRBJ2-7, with a weak D call TRBD1 (6 bases). The V end was cut by 6 bases, the J end by 5 bases, with 20 bases between. CDR1 is KGHSH, CDR2 LQKENI, per germline. CDR3 length: 15 residues. The CDR3 spells CASSGTSGPRDEQYF. The DNA of the CDR3 is TGTGCCAGCTCTGGGACAAGTGGCCCGAGAGACGAGCAGTACTTC.

This clonotype ranks as medium-sized. The chain uses TRBV20-1 and TRBJ2-1; D is perhaps TRBD1 (6 bases). Germline V lookup: CDR1 DFQATT, CDR2 SNEGSKA (reference sequence). The CDR3 has 14 amino acids. Trimming took off 1 base at V and 2 bases at J, with 9 bases between the two ends. The CDR3 coding sequence is TGCAGTGCTAGAGGCAGGGGAACCTACAATGAGCAGTTCTTC. It specifies CSARGRGTYNEQFF.